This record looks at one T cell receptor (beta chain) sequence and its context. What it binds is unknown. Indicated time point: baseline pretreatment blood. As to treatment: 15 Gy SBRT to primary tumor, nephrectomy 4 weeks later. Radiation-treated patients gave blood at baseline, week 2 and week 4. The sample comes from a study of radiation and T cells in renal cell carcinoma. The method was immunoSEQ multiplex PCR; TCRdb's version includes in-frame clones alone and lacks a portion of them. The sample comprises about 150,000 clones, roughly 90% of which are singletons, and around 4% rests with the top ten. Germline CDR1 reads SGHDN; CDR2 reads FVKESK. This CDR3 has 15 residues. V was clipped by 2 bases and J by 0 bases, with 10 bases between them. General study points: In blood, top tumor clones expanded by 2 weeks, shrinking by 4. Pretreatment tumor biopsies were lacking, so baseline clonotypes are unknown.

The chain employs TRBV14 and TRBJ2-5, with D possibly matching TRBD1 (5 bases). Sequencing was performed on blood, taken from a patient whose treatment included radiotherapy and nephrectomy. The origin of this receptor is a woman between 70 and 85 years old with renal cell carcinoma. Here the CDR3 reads CASSQLTGYQETQYF. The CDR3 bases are TGTGCCAGCAGCCAATTAACAGGTTACCAAGAGACCCAGTACTTC.